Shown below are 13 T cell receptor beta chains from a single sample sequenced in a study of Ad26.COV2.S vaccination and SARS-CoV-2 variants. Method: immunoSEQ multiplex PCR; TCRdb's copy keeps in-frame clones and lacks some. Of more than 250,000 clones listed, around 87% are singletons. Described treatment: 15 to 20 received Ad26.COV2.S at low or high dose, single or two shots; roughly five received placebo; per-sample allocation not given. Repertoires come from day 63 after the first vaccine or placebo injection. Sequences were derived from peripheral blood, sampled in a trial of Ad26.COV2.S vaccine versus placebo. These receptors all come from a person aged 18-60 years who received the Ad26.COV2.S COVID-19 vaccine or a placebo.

In DNA form, the CDR3 reads TGTGCCAGCAGTTTGGGACAGATGAACACTGAAGCTTTCTTT. Its translation is CASSLGQMNTEAFF. The chain uses TRBV2 and TRBJ1-1, with 7 bases fitting TRBD1. The CDR3 is 14 residues long. Germline V gene lookup returns CDR1 SNHLY and CDR2 FYNNEI. Unmatched junction bases numbered 3, after V lost 5 bases and J lost 0 bases.

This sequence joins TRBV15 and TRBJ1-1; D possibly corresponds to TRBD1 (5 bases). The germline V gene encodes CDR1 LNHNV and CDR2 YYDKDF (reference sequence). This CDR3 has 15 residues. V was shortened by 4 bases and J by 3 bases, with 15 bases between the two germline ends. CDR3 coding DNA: TGTGCCACCAGCAAACCGGTAGGGACCGACACTGAAGCTTTCTTT. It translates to CATSKPVGTDTEAFF.

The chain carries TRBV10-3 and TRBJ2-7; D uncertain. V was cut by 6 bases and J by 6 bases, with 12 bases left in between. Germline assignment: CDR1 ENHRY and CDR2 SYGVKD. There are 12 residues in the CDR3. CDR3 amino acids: CAISSTVSEQYF. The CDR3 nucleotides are TGTGCCATCAGCTCCACGGTAAGCGAGCAGTACTTC.

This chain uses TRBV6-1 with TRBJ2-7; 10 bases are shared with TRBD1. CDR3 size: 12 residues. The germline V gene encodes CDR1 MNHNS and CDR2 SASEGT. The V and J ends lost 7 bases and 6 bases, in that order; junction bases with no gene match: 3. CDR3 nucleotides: TGTGCCAGCAACAGACAGGGGGCCGAGCAGTACTTC. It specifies CASNRQGAEQYF.

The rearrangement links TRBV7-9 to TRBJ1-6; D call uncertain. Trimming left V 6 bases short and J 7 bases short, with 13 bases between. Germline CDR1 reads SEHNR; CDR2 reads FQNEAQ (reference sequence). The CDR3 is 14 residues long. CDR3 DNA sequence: TGTGCCAGCAGTCCTCAAACACCCAATTCACCCCTCCACTTT. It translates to CASSPQTPNSPLHF.

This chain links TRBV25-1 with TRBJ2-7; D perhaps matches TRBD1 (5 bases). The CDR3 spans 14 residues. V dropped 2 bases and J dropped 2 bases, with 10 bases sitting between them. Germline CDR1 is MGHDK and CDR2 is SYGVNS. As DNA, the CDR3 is TGTGCCAGCAGTGAAAGCAGGGTGCCCTACGAGCAGTACTTC. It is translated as CASSESRVPYEQYF.

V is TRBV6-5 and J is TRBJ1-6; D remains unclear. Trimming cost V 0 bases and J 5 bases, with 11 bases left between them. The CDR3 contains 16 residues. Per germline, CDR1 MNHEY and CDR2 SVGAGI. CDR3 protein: CASSYSRHMNNSPLHF. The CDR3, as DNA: TGTGCCAGCAGTTACTCGAGACACATGAATAATTCACCCCTCCACTTT.

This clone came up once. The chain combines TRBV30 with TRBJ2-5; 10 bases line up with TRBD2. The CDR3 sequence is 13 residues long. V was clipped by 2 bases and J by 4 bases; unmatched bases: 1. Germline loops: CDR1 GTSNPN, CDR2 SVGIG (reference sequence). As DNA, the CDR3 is TGTGCCTGGAGTACTAGCGGGGCAGAGACCCAGTACTTC. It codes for CAWSTSGAETQYF. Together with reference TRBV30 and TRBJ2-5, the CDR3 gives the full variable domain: SQTIHQWPATLVQPVGSPLSLECTVEGTSNPNLYWYRQAAGRGLQLLFYSVGIGQISSEVPQNLSASRPQDRQFILSSKKLLLSDSGFYLCAWSTSGAETQYFGPGTRLLVL.

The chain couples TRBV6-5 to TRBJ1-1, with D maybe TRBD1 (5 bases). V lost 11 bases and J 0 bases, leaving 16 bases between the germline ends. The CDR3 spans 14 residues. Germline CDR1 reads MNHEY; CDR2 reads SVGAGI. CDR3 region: CAASEGYMNTEAFF. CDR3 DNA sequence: TGTGCCGCTAGCGAGGGGTACATGAACACTGAAGCTTTCTTT.

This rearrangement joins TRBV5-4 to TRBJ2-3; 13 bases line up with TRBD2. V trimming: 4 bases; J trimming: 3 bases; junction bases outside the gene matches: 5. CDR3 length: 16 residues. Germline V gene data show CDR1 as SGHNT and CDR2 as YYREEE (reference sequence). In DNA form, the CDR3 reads TGTGCCAGCAGCGTCCGACTAGCGGGAGGAACAGATACGCAGTATTTT. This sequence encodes CASSVRLAGGTDTQYF.

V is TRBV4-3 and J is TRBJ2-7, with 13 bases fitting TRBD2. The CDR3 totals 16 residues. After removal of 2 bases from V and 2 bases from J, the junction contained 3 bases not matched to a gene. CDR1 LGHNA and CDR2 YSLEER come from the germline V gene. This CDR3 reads CASSQLLAGGPYEQYF. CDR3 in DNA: TGCGCCAGCAGCCAATTACTAGCGGGGGGGCCCTACGAGCAGTACTTC.

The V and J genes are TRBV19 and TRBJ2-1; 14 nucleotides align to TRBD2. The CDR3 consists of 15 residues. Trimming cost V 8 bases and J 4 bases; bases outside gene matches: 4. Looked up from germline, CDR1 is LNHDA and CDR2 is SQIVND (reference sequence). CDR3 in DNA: TGTGCCAGTGGGACTAGCGGGGGACCGTACAATGAGCAGTTCTTC. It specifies CASGTSGGPYNEQFF.

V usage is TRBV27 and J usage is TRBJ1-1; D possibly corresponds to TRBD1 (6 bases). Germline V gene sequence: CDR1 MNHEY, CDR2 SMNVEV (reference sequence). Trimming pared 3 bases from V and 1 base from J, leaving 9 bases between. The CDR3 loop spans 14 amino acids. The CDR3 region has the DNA TGTGCCAGCAGTTTCACAGGGCCGAACACTGAAGCTTTCTTT. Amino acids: CASSFTGPNTEAFF.